What follows are 5 T cell receptor beta chains derived from one specimen sequenced in a study of T cells in Graves' hyperthyroidism and ophthalmopathy. Researchers amplified the TCR beta CDR3 regions from RNA transcripts. Primed by the HTBI set, a first-round RT-PCR was run on the TCR CDR3. TCRdb ran MiXCR on the multiplex PCR reads and lists one entry per CDR3 protein. The data contain more than 300,000 distinct CDR3 sequences, about a sixth of them singletons. Material: blood. The receptors shown here come from a woman aged 30 to 39 with Graves' hyperthyroidism that later progressed to Graves' ophthalmopathy.

J is TRBJ2-1 and V is TRBV3-1; weak D call: TRBD2 (6 bases). The germline gives CDR1 LGHDT, CDR2 YNNKEL (reference sequence). This CDR3 comprises 14 residues. V gave up 0 bases and J gave up 6 bases, with 9 bases separating them. The CDR3 bases are TGTGCCAGCAGCCAAGATCGGGACTCCAATGAGCAGTTCTTC. Its translation: CASSQDRDSNEQFF.

This clonotype was observed many times. This sequence joins TRBV2 and TRBJ2-1, with D possibly being TRBD2 (5 bases). The CDR3 totals 15 residues. Looked up from germline, CDR1 is SNHLY and CDR2 is FYNNEI. The V gene lost 10 bases and the J gene lost 1 base, with 17 bases spanning the gap. CDR3 in DNA: TGTGCCAACAAGCTCCGGGATCGGTCCTACAATGAGCAGTTCTTC. Its translation is CANKLRDRSYNEQFF.

The table lists this clonotype with many counts. The CDR3 DNA reads as TGCGCCAGCAGCGTTGGAACTACGACGGGGGGCCGGGAGACCCAGTACTTC. Protein sequence: CASSVGTTTGGRETQYF. This chain links TRBV5-1 with TRBJ2-5; tentatively, D is TRBD2 (7 bases). This CDR3 region has 17 residues. Germline values: CDR1 SGHRS, CDR2 YFSETQ. The V and J ends lost 4 bases and 5 bases respectively, with 24 bases between them.

The chain joins TRBV7-8 to TRBJ2-7; D possibly matches TRBD1 or TRBD2 (5 bases each). Trimming left V 5 bases short and J 2 bases short, with 13 bases between. Germline-derived CDR1 and CDR2 are SGHVS and FQNEAQ. The CDR3 consists of 14 residues. In nucleotides, the CDR3 is TGTGCCAGCAGCCGAAAGGGACGGACCTACGAGCAGTACTTC. It codes for CASSRKGRTYEQYF.

This chain connects TRBV12-3 or TRBV12-4 to TRBJ1-4; possible D gene TRBD1, 5 bases. Trimming stripped 6 bases from V and 3 bases from J, with 14 bases between. The CDR3 totals 15 residues. This CDR3 reads CASSRVGIANEKLFF. CDR3 sequence (DNA): TGTGCCAGCAGCAGGGTGGGGATAGCTAATGAAAAACTGTTTTTT.